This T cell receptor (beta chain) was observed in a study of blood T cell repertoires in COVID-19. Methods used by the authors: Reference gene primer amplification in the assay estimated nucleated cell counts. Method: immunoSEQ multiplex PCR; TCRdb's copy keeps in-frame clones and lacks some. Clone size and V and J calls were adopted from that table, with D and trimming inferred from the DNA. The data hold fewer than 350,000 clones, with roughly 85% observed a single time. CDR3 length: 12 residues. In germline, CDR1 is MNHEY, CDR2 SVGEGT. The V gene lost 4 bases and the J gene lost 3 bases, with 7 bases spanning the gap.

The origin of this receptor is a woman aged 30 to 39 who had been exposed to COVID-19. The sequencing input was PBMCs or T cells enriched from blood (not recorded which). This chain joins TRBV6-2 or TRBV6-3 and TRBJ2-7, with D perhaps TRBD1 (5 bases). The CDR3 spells CASSSRDYEQYF. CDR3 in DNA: TGTGCCAGCAGTTCCAGGGACTACGAGCAGTACTTC.